These 6 T cell receptor beta chains came from one sample sequenced in a study of post-analysis software for immune sequencing data. Whole-study results and caveats: Five TRBV segments, TRBV5-6, TRBV5-1 and TRBV20-1 among them, were found more frequent in patients than controls.

TCR beta cDNA libraries had unique molecular identifiers. TCRdb fed the PCR reads into MiXCR, producing one record per CDR3 protein. The sample has some 690,000 distinct CDR3 sequences; more than 50% are singletons. Their antigens remain unidentified. Sequencing was carried out using blood. These receptors all come from a girl aged 2 to 9 with multiple sclerosis.

The chain carries TRBV29-1 and TRBJ2-3, with 7 bases that match TRBD2. Germline CDR1 and CDR2: SQVTM and ANQGSEA. J was trimmed by 2 bases and V by 4 bases; bases with no gene match: 3. This CDR3 is 13 amino acids long. The CDR3 DNA sequence: TGCAGCGTTGCTGGGACTACCACAGATACGCAGTATTTT. Translation: CSVAGTTTDTQYF.

This sequence joins TRBV6-5 and TRBJ1-1; the D gene is possibly TRBD1 (5 bases). The CDR3 totals 14 residues. Trimming stripped 5 bases from V and 7 bases from J, with 17 bases between. The germline V gene has CDR1 MNHEY and CDR2 SVGAGI. The CDR3 here is CASSMSGQIYEAFF. The DNA for the CDR3 is TGTGCCAGCAGTATGTCAGGACAAATCTATGAAGCTTTCTTT.

The CDR3 is CSASNAGESWNEQFF. CDR3 sequence (DNA): TGCAGTGCTTCCAATGCGGGGGAGAGTTGGAACGAGCAGTTCTTC. This chain links TRBV20-1 with TRBJ2-1; 7 nucleotides match TRBD2. Germline CDR1 and CDR2: DFQATT and SNEGSKA (reference sequence). Trimming took 5 bases from V and 10 from J; bases not matched to a gene: 17. The length of the CDR3 is 15 residues.

V usage is TRBV5-1 and J usage is TRBJ2-2; TRBD2 agrees at 7 bases. The germline V gene encodes CDR1 SGHRS and CDR2 YFSETQ. J lost 2 bases, V lost 4 bases, and 5 bases had no gene match. The CDR3 sequence is 15 residues long. CDR3 in DNA: TGCGCCAGCAGCCTGAGCGGGGAAAACACCGGGGAGCTGTTTTTT. Protein: CASSLSGENTGELFF.

As regards this clonotype: An end of the junction differs from the germline gene, which may be a read error. This rearrangement joins TRBV3-1 to TRBJ2-3; 8 bases are shared with TRBD2. Per germline, CDR1 LGHDT and CDR2 YNNKEL (reference sequence). The length of the CDR3 is 15 residues. This CDR3 reads CASGQLGLDADTQYF. The CDR3 region has the DNA TGTGCCAGCGGCCAATTGGGACTAGACGCAGATACGCAGTATTTT.

The gene calls are TRBV5-1 and TRBJ2-1; 10 bases are shared with TRBD2. CDR1 and CDR2 (germline): SGHRS, YFSETQ. V dropped 0 bases and J dropped 10; count of bases not matched to a gene: 10. This CDR3 has 16 residues. CDR3 region: CASSLEVAGGSGEQFF. The CDR3 DNA reads as TGCGCCAGCAGCTTGGAGGTAGCGGGGGGTTCCGGGGAGCAGTTCTTC.